This T cell receptor beta chain was captured by sequencing in a study of T cell responses to AZD1222 COVID-19 vaccine. The assay was immunoSEQ multiplex PCR, and TCRdb's table has in-frame clones only and misses some. This sample has just under 20,000 clones, with roughly 83% found just once. Study-wide results and caveats: Researchers took repertoire samples only after the peak T cell response had come. Baseline seropositivity occurred in only a handful of AZD1222 recipients.

In the case of this clone: Its specificity is unknown.

J gave up 3 bases and V 0 bases, and 3 bases lay outside the gene matches. Germline CDR1 and CDR2: SGDLS and YYNGEE. The CDR3 is 16 residues long. The receptor comes from an adult who received the AZD1222 COVID-19 vaccine. The material was peripheral blood, obtained 28 days after the second AZD1222 dose. The chain has TRBV9 and TRBJ2-3; 11 bases agree with TRBD1. CDR3 protein: CASSVVGQGATDTQYF. DNA for the CDR3: TGTGCCAGCAGCGTAGTTGGACAGGGGGCGACAGATACGCAGTATTTT.